A selection of T cell receptor beta chains follows, all from one sample in a study of cytomegalovirus exposure and HLA in healthy donors. TCRdb keeps only in-frame clones here, not all; method: immunoSEQ multiplex PCR. The table records 170,000 or so clones, approximately 80% of them present only once. Material for sequencing was PBMCs. These receptors came from a male donor in good health and CMV-seropositive. Both conserved end residues are trimmed from each CDR3. Each record gives: J gene, D gene, V gene, CDR3 protein. The D gene is left open where the match is weak.

j_call: TRBJ2-1; d_call: TRBD2; v_call: TRBV5-4; cdr3_aa: ASSSGTSGSYNEQF
j_call: TRBJ2-1; d_call: TRBD2; v_call: TRBV10-3; cdr3_aa: AISVLAGGASYNEQF
j_call: TRBJ1-1; d_call: -; v_call: TRBV20-1; cdr3_aa: SARQGMLAF
j_call: TRBJ2-4; d_call: -; v_call: TRBV18; cdr3_aa: ASSPSGLVKNIQY
j_call: TRBJ2-6; d_call: -; v_call: TRBV27; cdr3_aa: ASSSLLGANVLT
j_call: TRBJ1-1; d_call: TRBD1; v_call: TRBV14; cdr3_aa: ASSRMTGGGTEAF
j_call: TRBJ2-3; d_call: -; v_call: TRBV4-1; cdr3_aa: ASSQEDGGVADTQY
j_call: TRBJ2-1; d_call: -; v_call: TRBV5-1; cdr3_aa: ASSLAGEQF
j_call: TRBJ1-1; d_call: -; v_call: TRBV7-9; cdr3_aa: ASSLKTEGVEAF
j_call: TRBJ1-1; d_call: TRBD1; v_call: TRBV5-4; cdr3_aa: ASSLGQGGTEAF
j_call: TRBJ2-5; d_call: TRBD1; v_call: TRBV5-1; cdr3_aa: ASSWGQGQETQY
j_call: TRBJ1-1; d_call: TRBD1; v_call: TRBV15; cdr3_aa: ATSRSGTGVTEAF
j_call: TRBJ1-1; d_call: TRBD1; v_call: TRBV30; cdr3_aa: AWTGGANTEAF
j_call: TRBJ2-7; d_call: -; v_call: TRBV5-1; cdr3_aa: ASSSHRGSSYEQY
j_call: TRBJ1-6; d_call: TRBD1; v_call: TRBV7-8; cdr3_aa: ASSFSGQGDSPLH
j_call: TRBJ1-2; d_call: -; v_call: TRBV7-9; cdr3_aa: SSSLRPDGYT
j_call: TRBJ1-5; d_call: TRBD1; v_call: TRBV7-9; cdr3_aa: ASSLVRQGGNQPQH
j_call: TRBJ2-1; d_call: -; v_call: TRBV7-8; cdr3_aa: ASSLYSGEQF
j_call: TRBJ2-1; d_call: TRBD2; v_call: TRBV29-1; cdr3_aa: TTTGLAGDEQF
j_call: TRBJ2-1; d_call: TRBD2; v_call: TRBV19; cdr3_aa: ASTYAPSGNHEQF
j_call: TRBJ1-2; d_call: -; v_call: TRBV28; cdr3_aa: ASTNADAGNYGYT
j_call: TRBJ2-5; d_call: -; v_call: TRBV10-3; cdr3_aa: AISYREGETQY
j_call: TRBJ2-1; d_call: -; v_call: TRBV5-1; cdr3_aa: ASSSLTGNEQF
j_call: TRBJ2-7; d_call: TRBD1; v_call: TRBV6-5; cdr3_aa: ASRGQGIYEQY
j_call: TRBJ2-3; d_call: -; v_call: TRBV5-1; cdr3_aa: ASSLTPAGPGTDTQY
j_call: TRBJ2-5; d_call: TRBD2; v_call: TRBV15; cdr3_aa: ATSRLAGVQETQY
j_call: TRBJ2-1; d_call: -; v_call: TRBV25-1; cdr3_aa: ASSEGPVYNEQF
j_call: -; d_call: -; v_call: TRBV2; cdr3_aa: ASSVQGYEQY
j_call: TRBJ2-7; d_call: TRBD2; v_call: TRBV5-1; cdr3_aa: ASSSTRTSPYEQY
j_call: TRBJ2-5; d_call: -; v_call: TRBV11-2; cdr3_aa: ASSPYSPETQY
j_call: TRBJ2-2; d_call: -; v_call: TRBV6-5; cdr3_aa: ASSYSRLYTGELF
j_call: TRBJ2-5; d_call: TRBD1; v_call: TRBV30; cdr3_aa: ATSEGQGVETQY
j_call: TRBJ2-4; d_call: TRBD1; v_call: TRBV7-2; cdr3_aa: ASSFGYKGQGALKNIQY
j_call: TRBJ2-1; d_call: TRBD2; v_call: TRBV28; cdr3_aa: ASSLLAGVISEQF
j_call: TRBJ1-5; d_call: -; v_call: TRBV19; cdr3_aa: ASSGGGHKNQPQH
j_call: TRBJ1-3; d_call: -; v_call: TRBV27; cdr3_aa: ASSLSVYSGNTIY
j_call: TRBJ1-2; d_call: -; v_call: TRBV21-1; cdr3_aa: ASSPTGDLPYGYT
j_call: TRBJ2-1; d_call: -; v_call: TRBV5-1; cdr3_aa: ASGGTGDREQF
j_call: TRBJ2-2; d_call: TRBD1; v_call: TRBV29-1; cdr3_aa: SVSWDRNTGELF
j_call: TRBJ2-2; d_call: TRBD2; v_call: TRBV6-1; cdr3_aa: ASPRSGIYTGELF
j_call: TRBJ1-5; d_call: TRBD1; v_call: TRBV5-6; cdr3_aa: ASSFGTGGQPQH
j_call: TRBJ1-5; d_call: TRBD1; v_call: TRBV11-2; cdr3_aa: ASSQTGSSNQPQH
j_call: TRBJ1-2; d_call: -; v_call: TRBV6-5; cdr3_aa: ASSSLGLYGYT
j_call: TRBJ2-2; d_call: TRBD1; v_call: TRBV6-1; cdr3_aa: ASSGRQGWNTGELF
j_call: TRBJ1-3; d_call: TRBD1; v_call: TRBV7-9; cdr3_aa: ASSPRDRSTFSGNTIY
j_call: TRBJ2-1; d_call: TRBD2; v_call: TRBV28; cdr3_aa: ASSLLAGGAYNEQF
j_call: TRBJ2-7; d_call: -; v_call: TRBV12-2; cdr3_aa: ASRPLLAGGPGEQY
j_call: TRBJ2-7; d_call: TRBD2; v_call: TRBV15; cdr3_aa: ATSGGRGSYEQY
j_call: TRBJ2-1; d_call: -; v_call: TRBV7-8; cdr3_aa: ASRHRLQTPNEQF
j_call: TRBJ1-3; d_call: -; v_call: TRBV19; cdr3_aa: ASRAPGAGDNTIY
j_call: TRBJ2-7; d_call: TRBD2; v_call: TRBV7-2; cdr3_aa: ASSPQAGGPNEQY
j_call: TRBJ2-5; d_call: -; v_call: TRBV5-1; cdr3_aa: ASSFTGEETQY
j_call: TRBJ1-1; d_call: TRBD1; v_call: TRBV5-5; cdr3_aa: ASSLASRGYTEAF
j_call: TRBJ2-1; d_call: -; v_call: TRBV10-3; cdr3_aa: ANSGSPAGNEQF
j_call: TRBJ2-2; d_call: -; v_call: TRBV7-9; cdr3_aa: SSSFGSGELF
j_call: TRBJ2-7; d_call: TRBD2; v_call: TRBV29-1; cdr3_aa: SVLLAGEQY